This T cell receptor (beta chain) was sequenced in a study of T-cell reconstitution after alpha-beta-depleted transplantation in children. Researchers prepared the TCRbeta library using unique molecular identifiers, the study reports. TCRdb called the PCR reads again in MiXCR, with one record for every CDR3 protein. The sample has 450,000 to 550,000 distinct CDR3 sequences; roughly 10% are singletons. Points from the study as a whole: TCRbeta diversity was high at day 60 in some patients (a result of surviving recipient T cells and thymic progenitors). T-cell counts and diversity were attributed mostly to newly produced T cells one year after transplant.

This clonotype came up a few times. Antigen unknown. Between the trimmed V and J ends, which lost 1 base and 5 bases, there was a span of 8 bases. The CDR3 contains 13 residues. CDR1 and CDR2 (germline): SGHTA, FQGNSA. The gene calls are TRBV7-2 and TRBJ1-2; D ambiguous. This sequence was found in a female patient aged 2-15 years who had a stem cell transplant for aplastic anemia, so the T cells may come from the graft donor. Material: PBMCs, mostly from graft donor cells, obtained 180 days after TCRalphabeta/CD19-depleted stem cell transplant. In nucleotides, the CDR3 is TGTGCCAGCAGCTTAGTACTGGGGTATGGCTACACCTTC. It specifies CASSLVLGYGYTF.